This T cell receptor (beta chain) was recorded in a study of cytomegalovirus exposure and HLA in healthy donors. The assay was immunoSEQ multiplex PCR, and TCRdb's table has in-frame clones only and misses some. There are approximately 200,000 clones in the sample; around 84% occur only once, and around 15% lies in the top ten. Looked up from germline, CDR1 is LGHNT and CDR2 is FRNRAP. Trimming removed 7 bases at V and 1 base at J, with 14 bases between. The CDR3 sequence is 15 residues long. A remark on this clone: The antigen remains undetermined.

Separation from the roughly 700-subject first cohort characterized the roughly 120-subject validation cohort, to which the donors belonged. Broader study findings: There were some public TCRs occurring in many donors, but most TCR sequences were rare. The tendency of first-cohort TCR clusters to co-occur in the 90 to 150 validation repertoires was the finding of a later analysis. The classifier, whose performance was assessed in both the original and validation cohorts, reportedly diagnosed cytomegalovirus status with high specificity and sensitivity.

The chain combines TRBV12-5 with TRBJ1-3, with TRBD1 as a possible D gene (5 bases). Sequenced material: PBMCs. This sequence was found in a woman between 25 and 40 years old in good health and CMV-seropositive. As DNA, the CDR3 is TGTGCTAGTGAAATGGACGGGGGATCTGGAAACACCATATATTTT. As protein: CASEMDGGSGNTIYF. Filled out from reference TRBV12-5 and TRBJ1-3, the complete variable domain reads DARVTQTPRHKVTEMGQEVTMRCQPILGHNTVFWYRQTMMQGLELLAYFRNRAPLDDSGMPKDRFSAEMPDATLATLKIQPSEPRDSAVYFCASEMDGGSGNTIYFGEGSWLTVV.